This is a list of T cell receptor beta chains from one sample in a study of blood T cells in healthy people across ages. TCRdb processed the 5' RACE reads anew with MiXCR; each CDR3 protein has one entry. Altogether roughly 930,000 distinct CDR3 sequences are present, roughly 43% being singletons, with the ten largest covering 13%. Sequencing input: blood. Source of these receptors: a man younger than 40 in good health. The CDR3 runs from the conserved cysteine through the conserved F or W. Fields, in order: D gene, J gene, CDR3 length, V gene, clone size, CDR3 protein, CDR3 DNA. A D gene is named only where the DNA matches it firmly. Not all rows give a size; the values are once, few, many and, for expanded clones, a class.

d_call: NA
j_call: TRBJ2-7
cdr3_length: 11
v_call: TRBV29-1
clone_size: few
cdr3_aa: CSVGVSNEQYF
cdr3_nt: TGCAGCGTGGGGGTCTCCAACGAGCAGTACTTC

d_call: TRBD1
j_call: TRBJ2-4
cdr3_length: 18
v_call: TRBV28
clone_size: NA
cdr3_aa: CASSLPSGFRQGKNIQYF
cdr3_nt: TGTGCCAGCAGTTTACCCTCAGGTTTTCGACAGGGCAAAAACATTCAGTACTTC

d_call: NA
j_call: TRBJ2-6
cdr3_length: 16
v_call: TRBV12-3/TRBV12-4
clone_size: NA
cdr3_aa: CASSPSRSSGANVLTF
cdr3_nt: TGTGCCAGCAGTCCCTCACGTAGCTCTGGGGCCAACGTCCTGACTTTC

d_call: NA
j_call: TRBJ1-2
cdr3_length: 11
v_call: TRBV12-3/TRBV12-4
clone_size: NA
cdr3_aa: CASSLGMDYTF
cdr3_nt: TGTGCCAGCAGTTTGGGGATGGACTACACCTTC

d_call: NA
j_call: TRBJ2-7
cdr3_length: 15
v_call: TRBV2
clone_size: few
cdr3_aa: CASSVWQGGQYEQYF
cdr3_nt: TGTGCCAGCAGTGTCTGGCAGGGGGGGCAATACGAGCAGTACTTC

d_call: NA
j_call: TRBJ1-4
cdr3_length: 14
v_call: TRBV27
clone_size: NA
cdr3_aa: CASSLGGRGEKLFF
cdr3_nt: TGTGCCAGCAGTTTAGGGGGGAGAGGGGAAAAGCTGTTTTTT

d_call: NA
j_call: TRBJ2-3
cdr3_length: 17
v_call: TRBV4-1
clone_size: NA
cdr3_aa: CASSPAGQGGSTDTQYF
cdr3_nt: TGCGCCAGCAGCCCAGCTGGACAAGGGGGTAGCACAGATACGCAGTATTTT

d_call: NA
j_call: TRBJ2-7
cdr3_length: 13
v_call: TRBV29-1
clone_size: few
cdr3_aa: CSVTQGINYEQYF
cdr3_nt: TGCAGCGTGACACAGGGTATTAACTACGAGCAGTACTTC

d_call: NA
j_call: TRBJ2-1
cdr3_length: 11
v_call: TRBV10-3
clone_size: few
cdr3_aa: CAISENNEQFF
cdr3_nt: TGTGCCATCAGTGAGAACAATGAGCAGTTCTTC

d_call: NA
j_call: TRBJ1-5
cdr3_length: 16
v_call: TRBV20-1
clone_size: NA
cdr3_aa: CSARYPGRGVNQPQHF
cdr3_nt: TGCAGTGCTAGATACCCGGGACGGGGAGTTAATCAGCCCCAGCATTTT

d_call: NA
j_call: TRBJ1-1
cdr3_length: 15
v_call: TRBV10-3
clone_size: few
cdr3_aa: CAISESGVRGTEAFF
cdr3_nt: TGTGCCATCAGTGAGTCTGGAGTGAGAGGGACTGAAGCTTTCTTT

d_call: TRBD1
j_call: TRBJ1-2
cdr3_length: 12
v_call: TRBV12-3/TRBV12-4
clone_size: NA
cdr3_aa: CAIYLGQGNYTF
cdr3_nt: TGTGCCATCTACCTGGGACAGGGTAACTACACCTTC

d_call: TRBD2
j_call: TRBJ2-3
cdr3_length: 16
v_call: TRBV7-9
clone_size: few
cdr3_aa: CASSQRLAGSTDTQYF
cdr3_nt: TGTGCCAGCAGCCAACGACTAGCGGGTAGCACAGATACGCAGTATTTT

d_call: NA
j_call: TRBJ2-7
cdr3_length: 15
v_call: TRBV4-2
clone_size: NA
cdr3_aa: CASSLEPGSPYEQYF
cdr3_nt: TGTGCCAGCAGCCTAGAGCCGGGATCTCCCTACGAGCAGTACTTC

d_call: TRBD1
j_call: TRBJ2-6
cdr3_length: 19
v_call: TRBV7-2
clone_size: NA
cdr3_aa: CASSRTGLNNQAGANVLTF
cdr3_nt: TGTGCCAGCAGCCGGACAGGGCTTAATAACCAGGCTGGGGCCAACGTCCTGACTTTC

d_call: TRBD1
j_call: TRBJ2-5
cdr3_length: 13
v_call: TRBV11-2
clone_size: NA
cdr3_aa: CASSRDSLETQYF
cdr3_nt: TGTGCCAGCAGCCGGGACAGTTTAGAGACCCAGTACTTC

d_call: NA
j_call: TRBJ1-2
cdr3_length: 14
v_call: TRBV5-1
clone_size: few
cdr3_aa: CASSLEASPGGYTF
cdr3_nt: TGCGCCAGCAGCTTGGAGGCCTCTCCGGGCGGCTACACCTTC

d_call: NA
j_call: TRBJ2-5
cdr3_length: 13
v_call: TRBV28
clone_size: NA
cdr3_aa: CASSRGGRETQYF
cdr3_nt: TGTGCCAGCAGTAGAGGAGGGAGGGAGACCCAGTACTTC

d_call: NA
j_call: TRBJ2-7
cdr3_length: 13
v_call: TRBV11-1
clone_size: NA
cdr3_aa: CASKKDRQETQYF
cdr3_nt: TGTGCCAGCAAAAAAGATCGGCAAGAGACTCAGTACTTC

d_call: NA
j_call: TRBJ2-5
cdr3_length: 14
v_call: TRBV29-1
clone_size: NA
cdr3_aa: CSVEGVRDQETQYF
cdr3_nt: TGCAGCGTTGAAGGAGTGAGGGACCAAGAGACCCAGTACTTC

d_call: NA
j_call: TRBJ2-2
cdr3_length: 15
v_call: TRBV19
clone_size: NA
cdr3_aa: CASSGQSVDPGELFF
cdr3_nt: TGTGCCAGTAGTGGACAAAGCGTGGACCCCGGGGAGCTGTTTTTT

d_call: NA
j_call: TRBJ2-3
cdr3_length: 12
v_call: TRBV20-1
clone_size: many
cdr3_aa: CSANPPGDTQYF
cdr3_nt: TGCAGTGCTAACCCCCCCGGCGATACGCAGTATTTT

d_call: NA
j_call: TRBJ2-7
cdr3_length: 15
v_call: TRBV20-1
clone_size: few
cdr3_aa: CSATIDSGKVYEQYF
cdr3_nt: TGCAGTGCTACGATCGACAGTGGCAAAGTCTACGAGCAGTACTTC

d_call: NA
j_call: TRBJ2-7
cdr3_length: 15
v_call: TRBV5-1
clone_size: few
cdr3_aa: CASSWTGTASYEQYF
cdr3_nt: TGCGCCAGCAGCTGGACCGGGACGGCCTCCTACGAGCAGTACTTC

d_call: TRBD2
j_call: TRBJ2-3
cdr3_length: 16
v_call: TRBV5-1
clone_size: many
cdr3_aa: CASSLSGGARSDTQYF
cdr3_nt: TGCGCCAGCAGCTTGAGCGGGGGAGCCCGCTCGGATACGCAGTATTTT

d_call: NA
j_call: TRBJ2-5
cdr3_length: 14
v_call: TRBV7-2
clone_size: NA
cdr3_aa: CASSLAPSKETQYF
cdr3_nt: TGTGCCAGCAGCTTAGCCCCCTCAAAAGAGACCCAGTACTTC

d_call: NA
j_call: TRBJ1-2
cdr3_length: 13
v_call: TRBV29-1
clone_size: few
cdr3_aa: CSVEDSADYGYTF
cdr3_nt: TGCAGCGTTGAAGATTCTGCTGACTATGGCTACACCTTC

d_call: NA
j_call: TRBJ2-1
cdr3_length: 13
v_call: TRBV5-1
clone_size: NA
cdr3_aa: CASSLLGENEQFF
cdr3_nt: TGCGCCAGCAGCTTGCTAGGGGAGAATGAGCAGTTCTTC

d_call: TRBD1
j_call: TRBJ2-5
cdr3_length: 16
v_call: TRBV28
clone_size: once
cdr3_aa: CATTDRGLTGKETQYF
cdr3_nt: TGTGCCACCACGGACAGGGGGCTGACGGGGAAGGAGACCCAGTACTTC

d_call: TRBD2
j_call: TRBJ2-7
cdr3_length: 16
v_call: TRBV4-2
clone_size: many
cdr3_aa: CASSQDWTSGGNEQYF
cdr3_nt: TGTGCCAGCAGCCAAGATTGGACTAGCGGGGGTAACGAGCAGTACTTC

d_call: NA
j_call: TRBJ1-1
cdr3_length: 14
v_call: TRBV13
clone_size: few
cdr3_aa: CASSLGGGKTEAFF
cdr3_nt: TGTGCCAGCAGCTTAGGGGGTGGAAAAACTGAAGCTTTCTTT

d_call: NA
j_call: TRBJ2-7
cdr3_length: 16
v_call: TRBV5-1
clone_size: NA
cdr3_aa: CASSLAETSSYNEQYF
cdr3_nt: TGCGCCAGCAGCTTGGCCGAGACGAGCTCCTACAATGAGCAGTACTTC